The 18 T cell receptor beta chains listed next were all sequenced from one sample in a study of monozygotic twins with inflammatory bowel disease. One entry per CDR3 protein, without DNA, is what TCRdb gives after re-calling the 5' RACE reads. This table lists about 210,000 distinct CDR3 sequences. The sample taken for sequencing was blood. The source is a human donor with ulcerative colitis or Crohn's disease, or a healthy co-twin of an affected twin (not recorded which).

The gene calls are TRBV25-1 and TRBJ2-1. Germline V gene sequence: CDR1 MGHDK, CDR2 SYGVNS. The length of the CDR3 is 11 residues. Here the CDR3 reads CASSALREQFF.

The CDR3 protein is CASSQDVDTTYEQYF. The chain recombines TRBV4-3 with TRBJ2-7. The CDR3 covers 15 residues. From germline, CDR1 is LGHNA and CDR2 YSLEER.

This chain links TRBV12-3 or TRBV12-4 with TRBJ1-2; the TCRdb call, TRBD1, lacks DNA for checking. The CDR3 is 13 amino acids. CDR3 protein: CASSSQGEYGYTF.

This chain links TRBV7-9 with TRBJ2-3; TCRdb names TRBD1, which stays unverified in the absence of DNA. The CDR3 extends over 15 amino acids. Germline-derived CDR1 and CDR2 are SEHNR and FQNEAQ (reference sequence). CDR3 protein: CASSLQGVGTDTQYF.

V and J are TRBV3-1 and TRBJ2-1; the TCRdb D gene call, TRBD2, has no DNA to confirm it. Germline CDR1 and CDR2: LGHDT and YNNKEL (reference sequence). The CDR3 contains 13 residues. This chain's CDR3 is CASSPNWADEQFF.

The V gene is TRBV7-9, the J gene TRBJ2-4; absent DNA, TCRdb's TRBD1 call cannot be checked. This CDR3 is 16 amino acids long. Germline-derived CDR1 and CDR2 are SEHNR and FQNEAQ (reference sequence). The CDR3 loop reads CASSSDRDGDKNIQYF.

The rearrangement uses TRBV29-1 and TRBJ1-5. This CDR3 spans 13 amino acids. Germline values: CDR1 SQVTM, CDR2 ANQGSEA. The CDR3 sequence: CSVGRQGNQPQHF.

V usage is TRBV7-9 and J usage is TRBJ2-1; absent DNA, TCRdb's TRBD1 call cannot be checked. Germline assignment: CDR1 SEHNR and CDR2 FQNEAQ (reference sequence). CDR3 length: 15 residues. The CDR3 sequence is CASSTYRGGIDEQFF. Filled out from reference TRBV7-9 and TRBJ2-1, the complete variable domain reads DTGVSQNPRHKITKRGQNVTFRCDPISEHNRLYWYRQTLGQGPEFLTYFQNEAQLEKSRLLSDRFSAERPKGSFSTLEIQRTEQGDSAMYLCASSTYRGGIDEQFFGPGTRLTVL.

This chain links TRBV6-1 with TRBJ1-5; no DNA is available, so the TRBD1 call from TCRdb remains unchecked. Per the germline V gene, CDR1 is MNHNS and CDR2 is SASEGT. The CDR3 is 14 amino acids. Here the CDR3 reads CASNTGGLDQPQHF.

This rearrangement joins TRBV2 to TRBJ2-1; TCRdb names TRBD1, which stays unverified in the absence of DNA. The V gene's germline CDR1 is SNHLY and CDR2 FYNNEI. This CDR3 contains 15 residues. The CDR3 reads CASSEGQVAIWGQFF.

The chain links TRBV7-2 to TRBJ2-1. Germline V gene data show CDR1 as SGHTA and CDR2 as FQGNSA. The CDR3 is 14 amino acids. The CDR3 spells CASSFYGLGNEQFF. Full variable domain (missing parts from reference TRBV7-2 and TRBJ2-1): GAGVSQSPSNKVTEKGKDVELRCDPISGHTALYWYRQSLGQGLEFLIYFQGNSAPDKSGLPSDRFSAERTGGSVSTLTIQRTQQEDSAVYLCASSFYGLGNEQFFGPGTRLTVL.

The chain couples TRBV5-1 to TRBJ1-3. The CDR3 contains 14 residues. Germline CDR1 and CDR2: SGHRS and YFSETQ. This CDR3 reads CASSLDRVRDTIYF.

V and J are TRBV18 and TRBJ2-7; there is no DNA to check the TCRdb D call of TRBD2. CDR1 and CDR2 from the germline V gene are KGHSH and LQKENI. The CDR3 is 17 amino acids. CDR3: CASSGTSGRPGSYEQYF.

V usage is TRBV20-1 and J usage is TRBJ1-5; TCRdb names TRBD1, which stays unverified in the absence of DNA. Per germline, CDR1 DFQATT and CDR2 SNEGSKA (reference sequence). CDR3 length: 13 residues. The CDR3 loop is CSAIGQAYQPQHF.

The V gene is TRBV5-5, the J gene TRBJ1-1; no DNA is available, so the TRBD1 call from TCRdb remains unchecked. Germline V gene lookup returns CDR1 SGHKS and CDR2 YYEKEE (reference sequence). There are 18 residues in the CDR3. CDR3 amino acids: CASSLANRGGGRNTEAFF.

The CDR3 region is CASSLNSGTQYF. The J gene is TRBJ2-5, the V gene TRBV7-9. Per germline, CDR1 SEHNR and CDR2 FQNEAQ (reference sequence). This CDR3 is 12 amino acids long.

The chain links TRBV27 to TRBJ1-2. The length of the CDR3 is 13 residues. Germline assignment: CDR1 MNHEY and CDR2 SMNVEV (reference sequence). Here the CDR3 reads CASSPGYPYGYTF.

The CDR3 spells CASSLAGGRGETQYF. The V gene is TRBV5-1, the J gene TRBJ2-5; the TCRdb call, TRBD1, lacks DNA for checking. CDR3 length: 15 amino acids. The germline V gene has CDR1 SGHRS and CDR2 YFSETQ.